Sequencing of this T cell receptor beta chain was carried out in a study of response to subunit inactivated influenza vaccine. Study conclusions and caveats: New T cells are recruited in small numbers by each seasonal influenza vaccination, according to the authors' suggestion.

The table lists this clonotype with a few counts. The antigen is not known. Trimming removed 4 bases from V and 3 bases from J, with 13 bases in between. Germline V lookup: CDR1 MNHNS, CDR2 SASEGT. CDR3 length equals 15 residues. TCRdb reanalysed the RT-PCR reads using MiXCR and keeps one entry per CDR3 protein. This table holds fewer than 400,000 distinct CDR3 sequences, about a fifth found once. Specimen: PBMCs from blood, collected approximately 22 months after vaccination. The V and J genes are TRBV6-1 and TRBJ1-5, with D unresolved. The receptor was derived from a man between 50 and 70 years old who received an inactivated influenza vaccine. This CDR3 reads CASSALYVFNQPQHF. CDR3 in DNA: TGTGCCAGCAGTGCCCTGTATGTTTTCAATCAGCCCCAGCATTTT.